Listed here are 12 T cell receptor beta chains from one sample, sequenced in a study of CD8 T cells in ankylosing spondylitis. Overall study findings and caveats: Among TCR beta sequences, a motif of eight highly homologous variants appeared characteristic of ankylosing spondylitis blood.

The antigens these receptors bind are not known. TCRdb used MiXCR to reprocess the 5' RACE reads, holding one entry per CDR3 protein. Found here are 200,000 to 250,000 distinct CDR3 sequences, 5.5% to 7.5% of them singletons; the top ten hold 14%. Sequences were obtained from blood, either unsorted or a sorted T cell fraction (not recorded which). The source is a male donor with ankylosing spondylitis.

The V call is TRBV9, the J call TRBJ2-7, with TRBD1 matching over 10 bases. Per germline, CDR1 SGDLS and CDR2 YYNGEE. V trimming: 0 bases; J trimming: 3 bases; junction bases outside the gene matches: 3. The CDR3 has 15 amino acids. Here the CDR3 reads CASSVGGTGVYEQYF. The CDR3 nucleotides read TGTGCCAGCAGCGTAGGTGGGACAGGGGTCTACGAGCAGTACTTC.

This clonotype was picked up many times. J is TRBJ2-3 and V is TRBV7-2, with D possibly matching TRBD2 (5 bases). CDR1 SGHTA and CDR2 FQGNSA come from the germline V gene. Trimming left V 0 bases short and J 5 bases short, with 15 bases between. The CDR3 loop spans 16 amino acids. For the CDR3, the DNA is TGTGCCAGCAGCTTAGCGAGTCAAAGGGCGGGAGATACGCAGTATTTT. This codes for CASSLASQRAGDTQYF.

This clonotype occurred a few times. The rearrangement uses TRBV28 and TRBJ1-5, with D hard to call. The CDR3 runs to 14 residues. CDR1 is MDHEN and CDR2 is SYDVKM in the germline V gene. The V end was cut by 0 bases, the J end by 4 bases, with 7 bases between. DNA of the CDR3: TGTGCCAGCAGTTTATGGGAGGGAAATCAGCCCCAGCATTTT. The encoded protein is CASSLWEGNQPQHF. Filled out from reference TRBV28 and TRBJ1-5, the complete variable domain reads DVKVTQSSRYLVKRTGEKVFLECVQDMDHENMFWYRQDPGLGLRLIYFSYDVKMKEKGDIPEGYSVSREKKERFSLILESASTNQTSMYLCASSLWEGNQPQHFGDGTRLSIL.

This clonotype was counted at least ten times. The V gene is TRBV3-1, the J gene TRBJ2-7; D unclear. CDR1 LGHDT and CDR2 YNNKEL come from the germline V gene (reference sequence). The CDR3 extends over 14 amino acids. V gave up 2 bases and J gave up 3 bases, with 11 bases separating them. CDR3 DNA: TGTGCCAGCAGCCAACTTGGTCCCAACTACGAGCAGTACTTC. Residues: CASSQLGPNYEQYF.

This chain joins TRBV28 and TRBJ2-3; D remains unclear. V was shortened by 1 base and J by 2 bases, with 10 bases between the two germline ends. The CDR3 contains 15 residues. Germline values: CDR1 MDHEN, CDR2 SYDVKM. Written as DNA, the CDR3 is TGTGCCAGCAGTTTATCGAAGTCCGCCACAGATACGCAGTATTTT. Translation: CASSLSKSATDTQYF.

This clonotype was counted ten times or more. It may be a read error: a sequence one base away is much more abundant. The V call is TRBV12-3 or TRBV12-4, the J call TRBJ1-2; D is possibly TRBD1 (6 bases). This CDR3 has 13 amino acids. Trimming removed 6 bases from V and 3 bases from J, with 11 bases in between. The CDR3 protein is CASSLDSDYGYTF. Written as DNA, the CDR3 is TGTGCCAGCAGCTTGGACAGCGACTATGGCTACACCTTC.

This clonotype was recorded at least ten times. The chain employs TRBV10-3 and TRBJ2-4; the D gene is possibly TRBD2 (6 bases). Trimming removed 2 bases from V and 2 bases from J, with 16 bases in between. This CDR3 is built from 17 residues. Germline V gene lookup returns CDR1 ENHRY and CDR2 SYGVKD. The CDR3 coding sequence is TGTGCCATCAGTGAGGGGGGACTCGGGATTACCAAAAACATTCAGTACTTC. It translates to CAISEGGLGITKNIQYF.

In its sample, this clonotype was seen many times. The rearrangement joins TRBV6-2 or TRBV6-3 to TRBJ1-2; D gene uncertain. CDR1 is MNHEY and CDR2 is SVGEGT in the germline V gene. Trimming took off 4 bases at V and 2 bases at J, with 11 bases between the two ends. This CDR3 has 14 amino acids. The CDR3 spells CASSSWTANYGYTF. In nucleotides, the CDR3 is TGTGCCAGCAGTTCTTGGACCGCGAACTATGGCTACACCTTC.

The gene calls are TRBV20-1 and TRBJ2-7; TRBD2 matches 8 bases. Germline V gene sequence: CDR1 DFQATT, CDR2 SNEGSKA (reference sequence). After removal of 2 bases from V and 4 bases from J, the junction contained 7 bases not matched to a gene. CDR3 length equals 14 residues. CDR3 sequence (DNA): TGCAGTGCTAGATCCCCGGGAGGGCCTTACGAGCAGTACTTC. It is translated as CSARSPGGPYEQYF.

DNA of the CDR3: TGTGCCAGCAGTTTACCCCCAGCCCCGCAGTTCTTC. Protein sequence: CASSLPPAPQFF. This chain connects TRBV27 to TRBJ2-1, with D uncertain. The CDR3 consists of 12 residues. The germline V and J ends were trimmed by 2 bases and 12 bases, with 11 bases remaining between them. Germline V gene sequence: CDR1 MNHEY, CDR2 SMNVEV (reference sequence).

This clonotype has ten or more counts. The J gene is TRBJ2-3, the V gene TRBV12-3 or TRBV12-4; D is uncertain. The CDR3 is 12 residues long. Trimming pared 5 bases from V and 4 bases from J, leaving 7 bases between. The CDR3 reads CASSPPSDTQYF. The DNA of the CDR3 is TGTGCCAGCAGTCCCCCATCAGATACGCAGTATTTT.

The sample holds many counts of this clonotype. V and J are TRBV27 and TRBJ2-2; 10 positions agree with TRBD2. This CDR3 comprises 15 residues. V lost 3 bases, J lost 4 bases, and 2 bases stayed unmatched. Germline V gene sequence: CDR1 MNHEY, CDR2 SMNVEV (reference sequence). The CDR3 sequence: CASSFTSGITGELFF. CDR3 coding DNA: TGTGCCAGCAGTTTTACTAGCGGGATCACCGGGGAGCTGTTTTTT.